The 27 T cell receptor beta chains given below trace back to one sample, sequenced in a study of early T cells in non-severe SARS-CoV-2 infection (dated by TCRdb to the early 2020s). Libraries were prepared through 5' RACE. TCRdb records NextSeq 500 as the sequencer. The public sequencing data were trimmed at Q25 with fastp and processed into clonotypes with MiXCR by TCRdb, which kept only in-frame beta chains. Each entry merges the rows of one CDR3 protein and shows their most common DNA and genes. For this sample there are roughly 30,000 distinct CDR3 sequences; roughly 4.5% appear just once. About 6.5% of the sample goes to the ten largest clones. The sample was whole blood. The receptors were gathered from an adult who was a healthcare worker with PCR-confirmed SARS-CoV-2 infection or an uninfected control (not recorded which).

This clonotype has just a few counts. The rearrangement uses TRBV12-3 or TRBV12-4 and TRBJ1-1, with TRBD1 as a possible D gene (6 bases). This CDR3 region has 13 residues. Trimming took 7 bases from V and 1 from J, leaving 10 bases between them. The CDR3 here is CASKKTGNTEAFF. The CDR3, as DNA: TGTGCCAGCAAAAAGACAGGGAACACTGAAGCTTTCTTT.

This clonotype has ten or more counts. J is TRBJ2-2 and V is TRBV7-2, with 8 bases that match TRBD2. The CDR3 covers 15 residues. CDR1 SGHTA and CDR2 FQGNSA come from the germline V gene. Trimming at V came to 5 bases and at J to 0 bases, leaving 2 bases not matched to a gene. CDR3 bases: TGTGCCAGCAGCAGACTAGCGTCGAACACCGGGGAGCTGTTTTTT. Translating gives CASSRLASNTGELFF.

The table lists this clonotype with a few counts. The V call is TRBV18, the J call TRBJ2-1; D tentatively reads TRBD1 or TRBD2 (5 bases each). CDR1 is KGHSH, CDR2 LQKENI, per germline. The CDR3 is 12 amino acids. V lost 3 bases to trimming and J lost 9 bases, with 9 bases between them. The CDR3 region has the DNA TGTGCCAGCTCACCGATGGGGGTTGAGCAGTTCTTC. Translated, it gives CASSPMGVEQFF.

V is TRBV5-1 and J is TRBJ2-5; tentative D call: TRBD2 (5 bases). Germline V CDR1 and CDR2: SGHRS, YFSETQ. V was cut by 4 bases and J by 5 bases, with 12 bases left in between. This CDR3 region has 13 residues. The CDR3 sequence: CASSPERSETQYF. CDR3 nucleotides: TGCGCCAGCAGCCCTGAGCGGTCGGAGACCCAGTACTTC. Looking up the rest from reference TRBV5-1 and TRBJ2-5 gives the full variable domain: KAGVTQTPRYLIKTRGQQVTLSCSPISGHRSVSWYQQTPGQGLQFLFEYFSETQRNKGNFPGRFSGRQFSNSRSEMNVSTLELGDSALYLCASSPERSETQYFGPGTRLLVL.

This clonotype has just a few counts. The rearrangement joins TRBV12-3 or TRBV12-4 to TRBJ2-7, with a tentative D call TRBD2 (5 bases). CDR3 length equals 13 residues. Trimming left V 6 bases short and J 2 bases short, with 11 bases between. CDR3 protein: CASSRTSAYEQYF. CDR3 bases: TGTGCCAGCAGCCGAACTAGTGCCTACGAGCAGTACTTC.

This clonotype was picked up many times. The chain links TRBV6-5 to TRBJ2-5; a weak D match, TRBD2 (6 bases). Germline V gene data show CDR1 as MNHEY and CDR2 as SVGAGI. The CDR3 is 13 amino acids. For the CDR3, the DNA is TGTGCGACGGGACTGGACGGCGAAGAGACCCAGTACTTC. Translation: CATGLDGEETQYF.

There are a few counts of this clonotype. This chain links TRBV4-1 with TRBJ1-3; 8 bases align to TRBD1. The CDR3 consists of 14 residues. With V trimmed by 4 bases and J by 4 bases, 3 bases remained unmatched. The germline CDR1 and CDR2 sequences are MGHRA and YSYEKL. The CDR3 DNA sequence: TGCGCCAGCAGCCTCGGGACAGGAGGAAACACCATATATTTT. The encoded protein is CASSLGTGGNTIYF.

This clonotype was seen many times. This chain connects TRBV7-6 to TRBJ2-2; D not resolved. The CDR3 loop spans 16 amino acids. The germline V gene encodes CDR1 SGHVS and CDR2 FNYEAQ. V dropped 1 base and J dropped 8 bases, with 17 bases sitting between them. The CDR3 nucleotides are TGTGCCAGCAGCTTAGAGGGCAGTATCCTCGTGGGGGAGCTGTTTTTT. It codes for CASSLEGSILVGELFF.

This clonotype was observed a handful of times. The CDR3 sequence: CASTSGADIQYF. CDR3 nucleotide sequence: TGTGCCAGCACCTCCGGGGCCGACATTCAGTACTTC. The rearrangement uses TRBV6-9 and TRBJ2-4, with D perhaps assigned TRBD1 or TRBD2 (5 bases each). The length of the CDR3 is 12 residues. Between the trimmed V and J ends, which lost 7 bases and 8 bases, there was a span of 12 bases. Germline V lookup: CDR1 MNHGY, CDR2 SVAAGI.

The table lists this clonotype with many counts. This chain links TRBV20-1 with TRBJ2-3; TRBD1 or TRBD2 may be the D gene (6 bases each). This CDR3 spans 13 amino acids. Germline CDR1 DFQATT, CDR2 SNEGSKA (reference sequence). CDR3 in amino acids: CSFRRGVADTQYF. The CDR3 DNA follows: TGCAGCTTCCGGAGGGGGGTGGCAGATACGCAGTATTTT.

This clonotype was seen a few times. The chain employs TRBV5-1 and TRBJ2-5; D might be TRBD1 (6 bases). CDR3 length: 13 amino acids. V lost 4 bases and J 4 bases, leaving 11 bases between the germline ends. Germline V CDR1 and CDR2: SGHRS, YFSETQ. The CDR3 coding sequence is TGCGCCAGCAGCGTCCAGGGGAGAGAGACCCAGTACTTC. This codes for CASSVQGRETQYF.

This sequence joins TRBV3-1 and TRBJ1-2; D possibly corresponds to TRBD1 (6 bases). This CDR3 contains 14 residues. V gave up 0 bases and J gave up 4 bases, with 9 bases separating them. Germline assignment: CDR1 LGHDT and CDR2 YNNKEL (reference sequence). This CDR3 is CASSQDQGGYGYTF. The DNA for the CDR3 is TGTGCCAGCAGCCAAGATCAAGGGGGCTATGGCTACACCTTC.

This clonotype was picked up many times. V usage is TRBV9 and J usage is TRBJ1-2; perhaps TRBD1 as D (6 bases). Trimming shortened V by 0 bases and J by 4 bases, and 16 bases separated the two germline ends. The CDR3 covers 16 residues. CDR1 and CDR2 from the germline V gene are SGDLS and YYNGEE. The CDR3 here is CASSVVEGRGSYGYTF. In DNA, the CDR3 is TGTGCCAGCAGCGTAGTAGAGGGCAGGGGTTCCTATGGCTACACCTTC.

This clonotype was counted ten times or more. The CDR3: CASSAPPTFSGNTIYF. The CDR3 coding sequence is TGTGCCAGTAGTGCCCCCCCGACCTTCTCTGGAAACACCATATATTTT. The chain carries TRBV19 and TRBJ1-3; no reliable D call. Germline loops: CDR1 LNHDA, CDR2 SQIVND (reference sequence). The length of the CDR3 is 16 residues. The V and J ends lost 5 bases and 0 bases respectively, with 14 bases between them.

This clonotype appeared many times. This rearrangement joins TRBV18 to TRBJ2-7, with D unresolved. Trimming cost V 3 bases and J 3 bases, with 12 bases left between them. The CDR3 is 14 residues long. The germline V gene has CDR1 KGHSH and CDR2 LQKENI. In DNA form, the CDR3 reads TGTGCCAGCTCACCGTCATTAGATTACTACGAGCAGTACTTC. This encodes CASSPSLDYYEQYF. Using reference TRBV18 and TRBJ2-7 for the parts outside the CDR3, the full variable domain is NAGVMQNPRHLVRRRGQEARLRCSPMKGHSHVYWYRQLPEEGLKFMVYLQKENIIDESGMPKERFSAEFPKEGPSILRIQQVVRGDSAAYFCASSPSLDYYEQYFGPGTRLTVT.

This chain links TRBV7-2 with TRBJ1-5, with D uncertain. Trimming removed 5 bases at V and 4 bases at J, with 9 bases between. Per germline, CDR1 SGHTA and CDR2 FQGNSA. CDR3 length: 13 amino acids. CDR3 in amino acids: CASSGDGNQPQHF. CDR3 bases: TGTGCCAGCAGCGGCGACGGGAATCAGCCCCAGCATTTT.

This clonotype was counted only a few times. The genes are TRBV7-2 and TRBJ2-7; D possibly corresponds to TRBD1 (6 bases). Per germline, CDR1 SGHTA and CDR2 FQGNSA. V lost 2 bases, J lost 6 bases, and 14 bases lay in between. The CDR3 contains 14 residues. The CDR3 DNA is TGTGCCAGCAGCTTACAGCACAGGGCTAGCGAGCAGTACTTC. It translates to CASSLQHRASEQYF.

This clonotype was seen a handful of times. CDR3 sequence: CASSRRQGLTYEQYF. The CDR3, as DNA: TGTGCCAGCAGCCGCAGACAGGGGCTGACCTACGAGCAGTACTTC. This sequence joins TRBV27 and TRBJ2-7, with 8 bases lining up with TRBD1. The germline V gene has CDR1 MNHEY and CDR2 SMNVEV (reference sequence). The J segment lost 2 bases and the V segment lost 6 bases, leaving 9 bases of the junction unmatched. The CDR3 is 15 residues long.

This clonotype was counted many times. This chain connects TRBV18 to TRBJ2-5, with 11 bases fitting TRBD1. CDR1 is KGHSH, CDR2 LQKENI, per germline. The CDR3 length is 15 residues. Germline trimming cut 3 bases from V and 5 bases from J; bases unmatched to any gene: 5. The CDR3 protein is CASSPRTGGEETQYF. CDR3 sequence (DNA): TGTGCCAGCTCACCGCGGACAGGGGGCGAGGAGACCCAGTACTTC.

The table lists this clonotype with many counts. J is TRBJ2-7 and V is TRBV19; D is ambiguous. There are 14 residues in the CDR3. Trimming took 6 bases from V and 4 from J, leaving 16 bases between them. The V gene's germline CDR1 is LNHDA and CDR2 SQIVND (reference sequence). DNA of the CDR3: TGTGCCAGTAGCCCGAACAGAGCTGGTTACGAGCAGTACTTC. It encodes CASSPNRAGYEQYF.

The rearrangement uses TRBV11-2 and TRBJ2-6, with 8 bases that match TRBD1. V shed 6 bases and J 0 bases; nucleotides not matched to a gene: 7. The CDR3 has 17 amino acids. Germline assignment: CDR1 SGHAT and CDR2 FQNNGV. Written as DNA, the CDR3 is TGTGCCAGCAGATCTACAGGGGGACGCTCTGGGGCCAACGTCCTGACTTTC. Translated: CASRSTGGRSGANVLTF.

This clonotype was seen repeatedly, ten times or more. This chain connects TRBV10-3 to TRBJ1-4; D remains ambiguous. Germline V gene sequence: CDR1 ENHRY, CDR2 SYGVKD. The CDR3 has 17 residues. The V end was cut by 1 base, the J end by 0 bases, with 12 bases between. DNA of the CDR3: TGTGCCATCAGTGAGTTTGGGCAATTTGCAACTAATGAAAAACTGTTTTTT. It specifies CAISEFGQFATNEKLFF.

This clonotype was counted many times. Written as DNA, the CDR3 is TGCAGTGCTAAACAGGGAGGGCGGCAGCCCCAGCATTTT. It yields the protein CSAKQGGRQPQHF. V usage is TRBV20-1 and J usage is TRBJ1-5; tentatively, D is TRBD1 (6 bases). The CDR3 contains 13 residues. Trimming cost V 4 bases and J 7 bases, with 14 bases left between them. Germline CDR1 reads DFQATT; CDR2 reads SNEGSKA (reference sequence).

This clonotype was counted at least ten times. The chain couples TRBV12-3 or TRBV12-4 to TRBJ2-5; D perhaps matches TRBD2 (5 bases). V gave up 1 base and J gave up 4 bases, with 13 bases separating them. This CDR3 region has 15 residues. The CDR3 is CASSLGGRGAETQYF. The CDR3 DNA reads TGTGCCAGCAGTTTAGGTGGGAGAGGTGCAGAGACCCAGTACTTC.

The genes are TRBV7-7 and TRBJ2-1; the match to TRBD1 covers 7 bases. J lost 7 bases, V lost 4 bases, and 10 bases had no gene match. The CDR3 spans 15 residues. Germline V gives CDR1 SSHAT, CDR2 FNYEAQ (reference sequence). As DNA, the CDR3 is TGTGCCAGCAGCTCCCTCCGAGGGGGCCGAAATGAGCAGTTCTTC. Amino acids: CASSSLRGGRNEQFF.

In its sample, this clonotype was seen many times. The rearrangement joins TRBV7-9 to TRBJ2-2; 10 positions agree with TRBD2. Germline V gives CDR1 SEHNR, CDR2 FQNEAQ (reference sequence). V was pared by 3 bases and J by 3 bases, with 1 base of the junction left unmatched. This CDR3 comprises 15 residues. The CDR3: CASSFGLADTGELFF. For the CDR3, the DNA is TGTGCCAGCAGCTTCGGACTAGCGGACACCGGGGAGCTGTTTTTT. The whole variable domain, filled in from reference TRBV7-9 and TRBJ2-2, reads DTGVSQNPRHKITKRGQNVTFRCDPISEHNRLYWYRQTLGQGPEFLTYFQNEAQLEKSRLLSDRFSAERPKGSFSTLEIQRTEQGDSAMYLCASSFGLADTGELFFGEGSRLTVL.

This clonotype was seen repeatedly, ten times or more. This chain uses TRBV15 with TRBJ2-7; TRBD1 agrees at 8 bases. With V trimmed by 3 bases and J by 2 bases, 6 bases remained unmatched. CDR1 is LNHNV, CDR2 YYDKDF, per germline (reference sequence). The CDR3 has 15 residues. CDR3 residues: CATSRRQGLTYEQYF. DNA of the CDR3: TGTGCCACCAGCAGGCGACAGGGGTTAACCTACGAGCAGTACTTC.